The 10 T cell receptor beta chains below come from one sample, sequenced in a study of control samples from healthy donors and cancer patients. Repertoires were generated with immunoSEQ multiplex PCR, while TCRdb's copy carries only in-frame clones and drops some. The sample lists around 92,000 clones, roughly 82% seen once, with more than 1.5% in the top ten. The sequenced sample consisted of blood. The receptors here all came from a man aged 60 to 75 in good health.

The rearrangement links TRBV5-1 to TRBJ2-1, with unresolved D. The CDR3 has 16 residues. Germline loops: CDR1 SGHRS, CDR2 YFSETQ. Trimming removed 1 base at V and 2 bases at J, with 13 bases between. CDR3 loop: CASSLRKWTTYNEQFF. The DNA for the CDR3 is TGCGCCAGCAGCTTGAGAAAATGGACCACCTACAATGAGCAGTTCTTC.

This clone came up a few times. This chain links TRBV7-3 with TRBJ1-2, with 9 bases matching TRBD1. CDR1 and CDR2 (germline): SGHTA, FQGTGA. The junction had 7 bases not matched to a gene; V was cut back by 5 bases and J by 3 bases. The CDR3 runs to 15 residues. CDR3 sequence (DNA): TGTGCCAGCAGCCCCGGGACAGGGAATCACTATGGCTACACCTTC. Protein product: CASSPGTGNHYGYTF.

The CDR3 sequence is CASSVPSSPGGTGELFF. DNA of the CDR3: TGTGCCAGCAGCGTTCCCTCCTCCCCGGGGGGCACCGGGGAGCTGTTTTTT. The chain uses TRBV9 and TRBJ2-2; 7 nucleotides align to TRBD2. There are 17 residues in the CDR3. Per the germline V gene, CDR1 is SGDLS and CDR2 is YYNGEE. After removal of 2 bases from V and 4 bases from J, the junction contained 11 bases not matched to a gene.

This chain joins TRBV7-9 and TRBJ1-1; D is possibly TRBD1 (5 bases). The CDR3 totals 11 residues. Trimming shortened V by 5 bases and J by 6 bases, and 7 bases separated the two germline ends. The germline V gene encodes CDR1 SEHNR and CDR2 FQNEAQ (reference sequence). The CDR3 DNA follows: TGTGCCAGCAGCCGGGGGGCTGAAGCTTTCTTT. This codes for CASSRGAEAFF.

The gene calls are TRBV5-1 and TRBJ1-6, with a weak D call TRBD1 (5 bases). The CDR3 runs to 14 residues. V shed 4 bases and J shed 5 bases, with 10 bases lying between them. Germline assignment: CDR1 SGHRS and CDR2 YFSETQ. The CDR3 DNA reads as TGCGCCAGCAGCCCGGACACTAATAATTCACCCCTCCACTTT. It is translated as CASSPDTNNSPLHF.

The V and J genes are TRBV5-1 and TRBJ2-7, with D possibly TRBD2 on 6 matching bases. The CDR3 is 17 amino acids. CDR1 and CDR2 (germline): SGHRS, YFSETQ. V was cut by 1 base and J by 5 bases, with 22 bases left in between. Here the CDR3 DNA reads TGCGCCAGCAGCTTGACAGCGCCGGGACGGGGGACGGACGAGCAGTACTTC. This encodes CASSLTAPGRGTDEQYF.

There are a few counts of this clone. The chain carries TRBV5-1 and TRBJ1-5; TRBD1 might be the D (5 bases). Germline V gives CDR1 SGHRS, CDR2 YFSETQ. The CDR3 loop spans 14 amino acids. Trimming removed 4 bases from V and 4 bases from J, with 12 bases in between. The CDR3 region has the DNA TGCGCCAGCAGCCCATGGGGGGGAAATCAGCCCCAGCATTTT. Its translation: CASSPWGGNQPQHF.

This clone was seen a few times. V usage is TRBV5-4 and J usage is TRBJ2-1; tentative D call: TRBD2 (6 bases). This CDR3 has 12 amino acids. V lost 4 bases to trimming and J lost 9 bases, with 11 bases between them. The V gene's germline CDR1 is SGHNT and CDR2 YYREEE (reference sequence). The DNA of the CDR3 is TGTGCCAGCAGCCAAGGACTATTTGAGCAGTTCTTC. Protein product: CASSQGLFEQFF.

The chain links TRBV4-2 to TRBJ2-1; 9 bases are a match to TRBD2. The CDR3 length is 21 residues. J lost 2 bases, V lost 3 bases, and 20 bases had no gene match. Looked up from germline, CDR1 is LGHNA and CDR2 is YNFKEQ. For the CDR3, the DNA is TGTGCCAGCAGCCAGACCCCAGCCCCTAGCGGGAATATGAAACCCTACAATGAGCAGTTCTTC. Translation gives CASSQTPAPSGNMKPYNEQFF.

This clone has only a few counts. The chain uses TRBV3-1 (or the pseudogene TRBV3-2) and TRBJ2-2, with 10 bases fitting TRBD2. The CDR3 loop spans 17 amino acids. The J segment lost 5 bases and the V segment lost 2 bases, leaving 8 bases of the junction unmatched. Germline V lookup: CDR1 LGHDT, CDR2 YNNKEL (reference sequence). CDR3 protein: CASSQRKGLAVTGELFF. CDR3 nucleotide sequence: TGTGCCAGCAGCCAACGCAAAGGACTAGCGGTAACCGGGGAGCTGTTTTTT.